These T cell receptor beta chains were read from a single sample in a study of T cell changes during pregnancy in multiple sclerosis. Assay used: immunoSEQ multiplex PCR; TCRdb lists only in-frame clones, some missing. The sample yields some 130,000 clones, roughly 96% seen once. The sequenced sample was peripheral blood, obtained after pregnancy. These receptors all come from a female donor with multiple sclerosis, enrolled in a pregnancy study. The CDR3 runs from the conserved cysteine through the conserved F or W. The D gene is left open where the match is weak. Rows may omit the clone size; those that give it use once, few, many or a size class.

j_call,d_call,clone_size,v_call,cdr3_nt,cdr3_aa
TRBJ2-1,TRBD2,NA,TRBV30,TGTGCCTGGTCTAGCGGGAGCGAGCAGTTCTTC,CAWSSGSEQFF
TRBJ1-4,TRBD1,NA,TRBV7-9,TGTGCCAGCAGCTTAGTCCGGGACAGGGCTGAAAAACTGTTTTTT,CASSLVRDRAEKLFF
TRBJ2-2,NA,NA,TRBV5-1,TGCGCCAGCAGCCCACCAGGGTCCGGGGAGCTGTTTTTT,CASSPPGSGELFF
TRBJ1-2,NA,NA,TRBV9,TGTGCCAGCAGCCCTACAGCCCCAAGGGGCGATGGCTACACCTTC,CASSPTAPRGDGYTF
TRBJ2-1,NA,NA,TRBV5-1,TGCGCCAGCAGCGGGGGGAGCTCCTACAATGAGCAGTTCTTC,CASSGGSSYNEQFF
TRBJ2-1,TRBD2,NA,TRBV2,TGTGCCAGCAGTGATAGCGGGATGGCGGCCAATGAGCAGTTCTTC,CASSDSGMAANEQFF
TRBJ2-7,NA,NA,TRBV14,TGTGCCAGCAGCCGAGGCATAGCGGACCCTCTCTACGAGCAGTACTTC,CASSRGIADPLYEQYF
TRBJ2-5,NA,NA,TRBV30,TGTGCCTGGAGTGTACGGCAAGAGACCCAGTACTTC,CAWSVRQETQYF
TRBJ2-7,NA,once,TRBV4-3,TGCGCCAGCAGCCAAGATTACGGACACTACGAGCAGTACTTC,CASSQDYGHYEQYF
TRBJ2-1,TRBD2,NA,TRBV7-9,TGTGCCAGCAGCTTAGCAGGGGACTACCAATATGAGCAGTTCTTC,CASSLAGDYQYEQFF
TRBJ2-2,TRBD1,NA,TRBV29-1,TGCAGCGTTGGCCCTGGGGCAGGACAGGGGGTCGGGGAGCTGTTTTTT,CSVGPGAGQGVGELFF
TRBJ2-7,TRBD1,NA,TRBV6-6,TGTGCCAGCAGTAACAGGGGGCCTTCCTACGAGCAGTACTTC,CASSNRGPSYEQYF
TRBJ2-3,TRBD2,NA,TRBV7-8,TGTGCCAGCAGCTTGCGGCGGGAGGGCGTGGGTACGCAGTATTTT,CASSLRREGVGTQYF
TRBJ1-2,NA,once,TRBV27,TGTGCCAGCAGAGGAGTTAGCTATGGCTACACCTTC,CASRGVSYGYTF
TRBJ1-4,TRBD1,NA,TRBV6-1,TGTGCCAGCAGTGGGGACAGGGGGCGTCCAACTAATGAAAAACTGTTTTTT,CASSGDRGRPTNEKLFF
TRBJ1-5,NA,once,TRBV5-1,TGCGCCAGCAGTCCCGTGGGGGCAGGGCAGCCCCAGCATTTT,CASSPVGAGQPQHF
TRBJ2-7,TRBD2,NA,TRBV5-1,TGCGCCAGCAGCTCATCTAGCGGGTTCTCCTACGAGCAGTACTTC,CASSSSSGFSYEQYF
TRBJ2-5,TRBD2,NA,TRBV9,TGTGCCAGCAGCGTAGAAGGCGGGAGACCACAAGAGACCCAGTACTTC,CASSVEGGRPQETQYF
TRBJ2-7,NA,NA,TRBV2,TGTGCCAGCATGGGAGGGAAACAGGGCGAGTTTCGGCAGTACTTC,CASMGGKQGEFRQYF
TRBJ2-1,TRBD2,NA,TRBV7-2,TGTGCCAGCAGCTTCGGACTAGCGGGAGTTGACGAGCAGTTCTTC,CASSFGLAGVDEQFF
TRBJ1-2,TRBD1,NA,TRBV9,TGTGCCAGCAGCCAGGGGGGGCAGGGGGCGGCCTTCAGCTTC,CASSQGGQGAAFSF
TRBJ2-7,TRBD2,NA,TRBV9,TGTGCCAGCAGCGTAGGGGGGGGCTCTGGGGCGGGAGGGCCCCACGAGCAGTACTTC,CASSVGGGSGAGGPHEQYF
TRBJ2-7,NA,NA,TRBV6-5,TGTGCCAGCAGTACGGCGGGGTCCTACGAGCAGTACTTC,CASSTAGSYEQYF
TRBJ2-7,TRBD2,NA,TRBV15,TGTGCCACCAGCAGACACCTTCCCCGACTAGCGGGAGGGCCAGGGACATACGAGCAGTACTTC,CATSRHLPRLAGGPGTYEQYF
TRBJ2-7,NA,NA,TRBV6-5,TGTGCCAGCAGTTACTCGTACAGTTCCTACGAGCAGTACTTC,CASSYSYSSYEQYF
TRBJ1-2,NA,NA,TRBV15,TGTGCCACCAGCAGCGCTTGGGACTCCGGCTACACCTTC,CATSSAWDSGYTF
TRBJ1-1,TRBD1,NA,TRBV6-1,TGTGCCAGCAGCCTGTGGACAGGGGAGAACACTGAAGCTTTCTTT,CASSLWTGENTEAFF